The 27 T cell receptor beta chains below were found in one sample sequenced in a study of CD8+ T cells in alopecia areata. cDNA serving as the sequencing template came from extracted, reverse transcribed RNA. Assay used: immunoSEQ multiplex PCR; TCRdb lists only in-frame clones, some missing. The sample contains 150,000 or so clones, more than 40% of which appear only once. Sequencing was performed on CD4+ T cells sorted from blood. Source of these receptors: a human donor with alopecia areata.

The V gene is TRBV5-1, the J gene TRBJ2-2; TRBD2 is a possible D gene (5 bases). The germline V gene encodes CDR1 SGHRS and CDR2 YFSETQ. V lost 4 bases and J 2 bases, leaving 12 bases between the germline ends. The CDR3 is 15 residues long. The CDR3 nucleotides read TGCGCCAGCAGCACGTCCGGGATAAACACCGGGGAGCTGTTTTTT. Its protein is CASSTSGINTGELFF.

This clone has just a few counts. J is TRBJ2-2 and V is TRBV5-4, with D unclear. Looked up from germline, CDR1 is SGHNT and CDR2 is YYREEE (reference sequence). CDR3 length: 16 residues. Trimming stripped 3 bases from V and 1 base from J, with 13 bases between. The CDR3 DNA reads TGTGCCAGCAGCTCCGCCACACGCAGGAACACCGGGGAGCTGTTTTTT. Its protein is CASSSATRRNTGELFF.

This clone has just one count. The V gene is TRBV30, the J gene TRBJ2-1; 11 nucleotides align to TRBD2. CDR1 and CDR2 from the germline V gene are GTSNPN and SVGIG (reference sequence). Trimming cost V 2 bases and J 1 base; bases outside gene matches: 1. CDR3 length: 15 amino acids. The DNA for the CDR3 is TGTGCCTGGAGTAGACTAGCGGGGTCCTACAATGAGCAGTTCTTC. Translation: CAWSRLAGSYNEQFF.

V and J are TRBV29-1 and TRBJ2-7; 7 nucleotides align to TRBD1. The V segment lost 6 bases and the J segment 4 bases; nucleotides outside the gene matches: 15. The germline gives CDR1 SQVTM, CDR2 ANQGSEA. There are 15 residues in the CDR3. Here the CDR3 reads CSVRELPGQRYEQYF. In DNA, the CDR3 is TGCAGCGTGAGAGAATTACCGGGACAGAGATACGAGCAGTACTTC.

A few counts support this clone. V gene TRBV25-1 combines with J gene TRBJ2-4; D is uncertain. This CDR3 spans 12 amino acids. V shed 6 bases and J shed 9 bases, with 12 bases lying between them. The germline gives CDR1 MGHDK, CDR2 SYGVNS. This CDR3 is CASSQFPGIQYF. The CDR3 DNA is TGTGCCAGCAGCCAATTCCCCGGCATTCAGTACTTC.

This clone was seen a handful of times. CDR3 DNA: TGTGCCAGCAGCTTGGTGACAGGGAGGGGGAATGAAAAACTGTTTTTT. Its protein product is CASSLVTGRGNEKLFF. This chain uses TRBV5-4 with TRBJ1-4, with 7 positions matching TRBD1. The V segment lost 0 bases and the J segment 5 bases; nucleotides outside the gene matches: 7. The CDR3 spans 16 residues. Germline-derived CDR1 and CDR2 are SGHNT and YYREEE (reference sequence).

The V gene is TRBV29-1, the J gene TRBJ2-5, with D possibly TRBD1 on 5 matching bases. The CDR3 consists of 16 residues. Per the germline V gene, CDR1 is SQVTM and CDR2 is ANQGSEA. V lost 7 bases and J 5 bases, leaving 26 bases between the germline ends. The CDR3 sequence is CSAPELRDNPGETQYF. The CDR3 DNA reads TGCAGCGCACCAGAGCTCAGGGATAACCCAGGGGAGACCCAGTACTTC.

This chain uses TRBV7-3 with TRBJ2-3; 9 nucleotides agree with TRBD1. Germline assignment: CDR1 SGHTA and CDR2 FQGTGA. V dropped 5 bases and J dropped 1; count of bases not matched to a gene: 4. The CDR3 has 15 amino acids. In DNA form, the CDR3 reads TGTGCCAGCAGCAAGGGACAGGGTGGCACAGATACGCAGTATTTT. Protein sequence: CASSKGQGGTDTQYF.

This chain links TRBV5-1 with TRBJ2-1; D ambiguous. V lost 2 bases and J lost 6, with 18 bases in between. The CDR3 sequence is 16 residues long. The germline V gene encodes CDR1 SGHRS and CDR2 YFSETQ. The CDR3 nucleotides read TGCGCCAGCAGCTTCTCCCTACTGGAGAGAGGCAATGAGCAGTTCTTC. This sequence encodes CASSFSLLERGNEQFF.

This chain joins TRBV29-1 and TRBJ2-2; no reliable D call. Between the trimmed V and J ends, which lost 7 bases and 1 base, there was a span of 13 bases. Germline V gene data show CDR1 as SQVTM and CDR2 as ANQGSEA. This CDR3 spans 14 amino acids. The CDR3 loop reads CSARGSLNTGELFF. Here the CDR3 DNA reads TGCAGCGCCCGAGGTAGCTTGAACACCGGGGAGCTGTTTTTT.

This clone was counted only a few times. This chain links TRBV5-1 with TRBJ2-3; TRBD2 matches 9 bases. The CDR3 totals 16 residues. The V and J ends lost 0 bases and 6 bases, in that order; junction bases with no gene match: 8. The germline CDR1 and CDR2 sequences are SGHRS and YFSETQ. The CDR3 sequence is CASSLESPSGKDTQYF. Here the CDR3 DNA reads TGCGCCAGCAGCTTGGAGAGCCCTAGCGGGAAGGATACGCAGTATTTT. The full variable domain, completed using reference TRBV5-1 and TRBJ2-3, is KAGVTQTPRYLIKTRGQQVTLSCSPISGHRSVSWYQQTPGQGLQFLFEYFSETQRNKGNFPGRFSGRQFSNSRSEMNVSTLELGDSALYLCASSLESPSGKDTQYFGPGTRLTVL.

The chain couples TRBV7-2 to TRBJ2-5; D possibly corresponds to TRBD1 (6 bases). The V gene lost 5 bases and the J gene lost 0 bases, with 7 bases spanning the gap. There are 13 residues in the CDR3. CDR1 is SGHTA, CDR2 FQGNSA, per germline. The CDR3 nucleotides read TGTGCCAGCAGCCGGGACAACCAAGAGACCCAGTACTTC. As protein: CASSRDNQETQYF.

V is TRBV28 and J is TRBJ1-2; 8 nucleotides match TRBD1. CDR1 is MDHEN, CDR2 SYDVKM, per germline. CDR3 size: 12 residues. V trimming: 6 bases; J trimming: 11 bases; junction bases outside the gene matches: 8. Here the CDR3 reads CASRLGTGWYTF. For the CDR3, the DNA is TGTGCCAGCAGACTAGGGACAGGATGGTACACCTTC.

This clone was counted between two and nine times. CDR3 nucleotide sequence: TGCGCCAGCAGCCCGGGACTAGCGGGAAGCAATGAGCAGTTCTTC. Translated: CASSPGLAGSNEQFF. The J gene is TRBJ2-1, the V gene TRBV5-1; 13 positions match TRBD2. There are 15 residues in the CDR3. With V trimmed by 4 bases and J by 6 bases, 4 bases remained unmatched. CDR1 SGHRS and CDR2 YFSETQ come from the germline V gene. The whole variable domain, remainder taken from reference TRBV5-1 and TRBJ2-1, is KAGVTQTPRYLIKTRGQQVTLSCSPISGHRSVSWYQQTPGQGLQFLFEYFSETQRNKGNFPGRFSGRQFSNSRSEMNVSTLELGDSALYLCASSPGLAGSNEQFFGPGTRLTVL.

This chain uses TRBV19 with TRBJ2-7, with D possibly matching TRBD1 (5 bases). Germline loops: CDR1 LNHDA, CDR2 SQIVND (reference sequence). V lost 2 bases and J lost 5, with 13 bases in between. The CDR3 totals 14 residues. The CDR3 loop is CASSISDRRNEQYF. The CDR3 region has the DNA TGTGCCAGTAGTATATCCGACAGACGGAACGAGCAGTACTTC. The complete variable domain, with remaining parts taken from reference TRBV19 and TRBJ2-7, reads DGGITQSPKYLFRKEGQNVTLSCEQNLNHDAMYWYRQDPGQGLRLIYYSQIVNDFQKGDIAEGYSVSREKKESFPLTVTSAQKNPTAFYLCASSISDRRNEQYFGPGTRLTVT.

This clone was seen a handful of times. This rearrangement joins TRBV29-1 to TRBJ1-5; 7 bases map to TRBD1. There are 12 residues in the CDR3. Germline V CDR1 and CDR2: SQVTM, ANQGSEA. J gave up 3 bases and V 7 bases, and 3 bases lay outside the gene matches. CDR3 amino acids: CSAGGINQPQHF. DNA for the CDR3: TGCAGCGCAGGGGGGATCAATCAGCCCCAGCATTTT. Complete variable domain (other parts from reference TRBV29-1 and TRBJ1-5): SAVISQKPSRDICQRGTSLTIQCQVDSQVTMMFWYRQQPGQSLTLIATANQGSEATYESGFVIDKFPISRPNLTFSTLTVSNMSPEDSSIYLCSAGGINQPQHFGDGTRLSIL.

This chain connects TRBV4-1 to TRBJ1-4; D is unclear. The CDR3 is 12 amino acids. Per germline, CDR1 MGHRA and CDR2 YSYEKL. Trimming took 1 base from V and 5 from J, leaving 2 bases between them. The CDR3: CASSQVNEKLFF. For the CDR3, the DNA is TGCGCCAGCAGCCAAGTGAATGAAAAACTGTTTTTT.

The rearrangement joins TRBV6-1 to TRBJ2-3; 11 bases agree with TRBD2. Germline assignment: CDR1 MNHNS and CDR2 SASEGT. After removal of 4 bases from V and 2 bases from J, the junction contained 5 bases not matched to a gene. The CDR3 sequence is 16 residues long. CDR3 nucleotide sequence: TGTGCCAGCAGTGCCTTAGCGGGAGGGCTCACAGATACGCAGTATTTT. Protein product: CASSALAGGLTDTQYF.

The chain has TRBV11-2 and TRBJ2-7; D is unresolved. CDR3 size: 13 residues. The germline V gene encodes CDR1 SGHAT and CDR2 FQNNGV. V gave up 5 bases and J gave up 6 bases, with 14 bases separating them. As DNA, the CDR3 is TGTGCCAGCAGCCTCCTTTTTAGTAGCGAGCAGTACTTC. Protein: CASSLLFSSEQYF.

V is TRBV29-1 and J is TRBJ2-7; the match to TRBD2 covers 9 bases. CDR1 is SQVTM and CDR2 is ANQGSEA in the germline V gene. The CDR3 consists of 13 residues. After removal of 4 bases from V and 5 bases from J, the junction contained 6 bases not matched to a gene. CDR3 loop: CSVVAGGRNEQYF. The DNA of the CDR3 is TGCAGCGTTGTGGCGGGAGGGCGGAACGAGCAGTACTTC.

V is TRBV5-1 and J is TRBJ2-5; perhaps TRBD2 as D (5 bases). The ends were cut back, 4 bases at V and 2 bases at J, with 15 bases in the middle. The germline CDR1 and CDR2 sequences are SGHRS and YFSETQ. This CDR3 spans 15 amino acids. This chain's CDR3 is CASSPGGSDQETQYF. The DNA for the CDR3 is TGCGCCAGCAGCCCCGGAGGTAGCGATCAAGAGACCCAGTACTTC. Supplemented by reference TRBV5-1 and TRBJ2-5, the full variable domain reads KAGVTQTPRYLIKTRGQQVTLSCSPISGHRSVSWYQQTPGQGLQFLFEYFSETQRNKGNFPGRFSGRQFSNSRSEMNVSTLELGDSALYLCASSPGGSDQETQYFGPGTRLLVL.

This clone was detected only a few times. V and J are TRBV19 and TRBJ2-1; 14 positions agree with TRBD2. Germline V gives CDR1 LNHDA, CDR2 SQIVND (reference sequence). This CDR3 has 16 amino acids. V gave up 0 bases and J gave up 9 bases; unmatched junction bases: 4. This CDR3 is CASSIEGTSGRGEQFF. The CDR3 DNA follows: TGTGCCAGTAGTATAGAGGGGACTAGCGGGAGAGGTGAGCAGTTCTTC.

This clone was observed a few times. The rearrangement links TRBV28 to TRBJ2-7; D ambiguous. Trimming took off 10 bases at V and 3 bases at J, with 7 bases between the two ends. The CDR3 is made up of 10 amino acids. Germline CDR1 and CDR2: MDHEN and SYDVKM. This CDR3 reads CAIRSYEQYF. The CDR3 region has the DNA TGTGCCATCCGGAGCTACGAGCAGTACTTC.

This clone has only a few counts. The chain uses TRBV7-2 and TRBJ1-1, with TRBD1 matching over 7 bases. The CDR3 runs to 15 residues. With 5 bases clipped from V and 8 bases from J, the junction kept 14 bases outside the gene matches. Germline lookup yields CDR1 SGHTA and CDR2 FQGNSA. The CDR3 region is CASSPRTGRVSEAFF. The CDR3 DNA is TGTGCCAGCAGCCCTCGGACAGGTAGGGTCTCAGAAGCTTTCTTT.

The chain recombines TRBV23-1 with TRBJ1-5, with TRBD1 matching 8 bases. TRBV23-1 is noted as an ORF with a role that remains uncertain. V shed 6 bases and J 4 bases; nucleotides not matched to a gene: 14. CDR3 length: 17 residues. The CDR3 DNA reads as TGCGCCAGCAGCCAGGGACAGGAGGGGTTCCGTAATCAGCCCCAGCATTTT. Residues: CASSQGQEGFRNQPQHF.

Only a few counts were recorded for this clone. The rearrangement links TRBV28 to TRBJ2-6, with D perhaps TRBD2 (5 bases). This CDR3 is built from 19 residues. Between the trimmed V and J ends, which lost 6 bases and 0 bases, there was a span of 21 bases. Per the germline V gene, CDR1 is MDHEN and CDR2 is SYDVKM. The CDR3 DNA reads TGTGCCAGCAGCGGGGTGGGAATACCCACTACCTCTGGGGCCAACGTCCTGACTTTC. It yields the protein CASSGVGIPTTSGANVLTF.

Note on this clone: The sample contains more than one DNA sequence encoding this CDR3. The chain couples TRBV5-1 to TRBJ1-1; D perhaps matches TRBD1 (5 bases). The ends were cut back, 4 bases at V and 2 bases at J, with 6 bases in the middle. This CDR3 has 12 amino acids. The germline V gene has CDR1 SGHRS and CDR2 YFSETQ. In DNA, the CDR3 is TGCGCCAGCAGCACAGGAAACACTGAAGCTTTCTTT. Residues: CASSTGNTEAFF.